This T cell receptor (beta chain) was profiled in a study of control samples from healthy donors and cancer patients. This CDR3 contains 15 residues. V was trimmed by 5 bases and J by 7 bases, leaving 18 bases between them. The germline CDR1 and CDR2 sequences are SGHTA and FQGNSA. Only in-frame clones appear in the TCRdb table, and some are missing; sequencing was by immunoSEQ multiplex PCR. The sample contains 130,000 to 150,000 clones, 80% to 95% of which appear only once. V is TRBV7-2 and J is TRBJ1-5; D is perhaps TRBD1 (6 bases). The sequencing sample was made of blood. The TCR sequence derives from a man aged 25-40 years in good health. The CDR3 DNA reads as TGTGCCAGCAGCCTGGACAGTGCCGGGGGACAGCCCCAGCATTTT. Its translation is CASSLDSAGGQPQHF.